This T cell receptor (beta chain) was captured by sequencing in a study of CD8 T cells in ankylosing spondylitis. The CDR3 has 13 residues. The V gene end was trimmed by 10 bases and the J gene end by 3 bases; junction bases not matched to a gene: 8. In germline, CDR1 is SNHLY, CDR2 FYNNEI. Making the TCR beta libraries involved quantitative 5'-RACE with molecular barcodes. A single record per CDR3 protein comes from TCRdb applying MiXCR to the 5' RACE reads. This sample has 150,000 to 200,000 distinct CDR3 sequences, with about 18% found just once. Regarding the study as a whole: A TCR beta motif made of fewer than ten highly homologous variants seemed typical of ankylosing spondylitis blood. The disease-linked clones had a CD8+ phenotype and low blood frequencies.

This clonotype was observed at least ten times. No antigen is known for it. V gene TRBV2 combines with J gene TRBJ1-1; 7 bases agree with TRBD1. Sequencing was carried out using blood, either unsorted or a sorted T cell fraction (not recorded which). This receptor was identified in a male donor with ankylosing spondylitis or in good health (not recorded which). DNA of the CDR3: TGTGCCAAGGGGGCAGGGCTGGACACTGAAGCTTTCTTT. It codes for CAKGAGLDTEAFF.